Given below is one TCR beta chain in context. The source of the sample is a study of shared T cell receptors in the human thymus. V lost 7 bases, J lost 0 bases, and 13 bases lay in between. The CDR3 sequence is 14 residues long. Germline CDR1 MGHDK, CDR2 SYGVNS. Generated by immunoSEQ multiplex PCR, the TCRdb table keeps only in-frame clones and is missing some. The sample contains 450,000 to 650,000 clones, approximately 80% of which appear only once. The data were also submitted as part of a second study, on human thymus T cells.

This clonotype was sampled from a boy under two years old with a congenital heart defect. The rearrangement uses TRBV25-1 and TRBJ2-7; weak D call: TRBD1 (5 bases). Sequenced material: thymocytes. CDR3 in DNA: TGTGCCAGCACGTCCGACAGCGACTCCTACGAGCAGTACTTC. Protein: CASTSDSDSYEQYF.